The 29 T cell receptor beta chains below all came from one sample that was sequenced in a study of T cells in tuberculosis. TCRdb's copy holds only in-frame clones and misses some; the assay was immunoSEQ multiplex PCR. The table records about 22,000 clones, around 97% of them present only once. Sequencing input: PBMCs. The origin of the receptors is a donor between 5 and 29 years old with latent tuberculosis or without tuberculosis infection.

The rearrangement links TRBV11-3 to TRBJ1-2, with D uncertain. This CDR3 has 13 residues. The ends were cut back, 4 bases at V and 3 bases at J, with 9 bases in the middle. The germline CDR1 and CDR2 sequences are SGHNT and YENEEA. The CDR3 region has the DNA TGTGCCAGCAGCTGGCGGGGTTACTATGGCTACACCTTC. Translation: CASSWRGYYGYTF.

V and J are TRBV30 and TRBJ1-2; TRBD1 might be the D (5 bases). Germline-derived CDR1 and CDR2 are GTSNPN and SVGIG (reference sequence). Deletions cut 0 bases from V and 4 bases from J, with 12 bases between. The CDR3 consists of 14 residues. The CDR3 DNA is TGTGCCTGGAGTGTAACCCCGGGGGGCTATGGCTACACCTTC. Its protein is CAWSVTPGGYGYTF.

J is TRBJ1-1 and V is TRBV7-9; D is ambiguous. Trimming took 8 bases from V and 3 from J, leaving 16 bases between them. Germline V gene data show CDR1 as SEHNR and CDR2 as FQNEAQ (reference sequence). The CDR3 contains 14 residues. The CDR3: CASSRKGDYTEAFF. CDR3 DNA sequence: TGTGCCAGCTCGAGGAAGGGAGACTACACTGAAGCTTTCTTT.

This chain joins TRBV7-2 and TRBJ1-2; 7 bases line up with TRBD1. This CDR3 is 14 amino acids long. The junction had 10 bases not matched to a gene; V was cut back by 6 bases and J by 6 bases. Germline assignment: CDR1 SGHTA and CDR2 FQGNSA. The CDR3 nucleotides read TGTGCCAGCAGACTGGTGTGGGACAGAGATGGCTACACCTTC. This sequence encodes CASRLVWDRDGYTF.

The rearrangement links TRBV19 to TRBJ2-5; maybe TRBD2 (5 bases). The germline V gene has CDR1 LNHDA and CDR2 SQIVND (reference sequence). CDR3 length: 16 residues. Between the trimmed V and J ends, which lost 0 bases and 3 bases, there was a span of 14 bases. Here the CDR3 reads CASSIETIFPEETQYF. CDR3 bases: TGTGCCAGTAGTATAGAGACTATCTTTCCGGAAGAGACCCAGTACTTC. Drawing the rest from reference TRBV19 and TRBJ2-5, the complete variable domain is DGGITQSPKYLFRKEGQNVTLSCEQNLNHDAMYWYRQDPGQGLRLIYYSQIVNDFQKGDIAEGYSVSREKKESFPLTVTSAQKNPTAFYLCASSIETIFPEETQYFGPGTRLLVL.

The V and J genes are TRBV19 and TRBJ1-1, with D perhaps matching TRBD1 (5 bases). CDR3 length: 15 residues. Deletions cut 3 bases from V and 5 bases from J, with 16 bases between. The germline gives CDR1 LNHDA, CDR2 SQIVND (reference sequence). CDR3 nucleotides: TGTGCCAGTAGTATGTTGGGGGATGGGGGGACTGAAGCTTTCTTT. It yields the protein CASSMLGDGGTEAFF.

This clone occurred once. The chain recombines TRBV27 with TRBJ2-7; 7 bases match TRBD1. The CDR3 contains 16 residues. Trimming removed 6 bases from V and 2 bases from J; junction bases left unmatched: 13. The germline CDR1 and CDR2 sequences are MNHEY and SMNVEV (reference sequence). In DNA, the CDR3 is TGTGCCAGCAGGGAAATTGGGGGACAGCCACCCTACGAGCAGTACTTC. Translating it yields CASREIGGQPPYEQYF.

The rearrangement uses TRBV10-3 and TRBJ2-7, with D tentatively TRBD2 (6 bases). This CDR3 is 13 amino acids long. V gave up 2 bases and J gave up 5 bases, with 10 bases separating them. Germline assignment: CDR1 ENHRY and CDR2 SYGVKD. As DNA, the CDR3 is TGTGCCATCAGTGAGAACGGAGGGGACGAGCAGTACTTC. It yields the protein CAISENGGDEQYF.

This sequence joins TRBV2 and TRBJ2-5, with 15 bases matching TRBD2. Germline-derived CDR1 and CDR2 are SNHLY and FYNNEI. V dropped 4 bases and J dropped 5; count of bases not matched to a gene: 5. The CDR3 consists of 16 residues. The CDR3 DNA reads TGTGCCAGCAGTGGGACTAGCGGGAGGGTGGGTGAGACCCAGTACTTC. It is translated as CASSGTSGRVGETQYF. The full variable domain, with the rest looked up from reference TRBV2 and TRBJ2-5, is EPEVTQTPSHQVTQMGQEVILRCVPISNHLYFYWYRQILGQKVEFLVSFYNNEISEKSEIFDDQFSVERPDGSNFTLKIRSTKLEDSAMYFCASSGTSGRVGETQYFGPGTRLLVL.

V and J are TRBV10-1 and TRBJ2-7; 7 bases match TRBD1. Germline V lookup: CDR1 WNHNN, CDR2 SYGVQD (reference sequence). CDR3 length: 16 amino acids. J gave up 2 bases and V 5 bases, and 12 bases lay outside the gene matches. CDR3: CASSLNRGVSPYEQYF. For the CDR3, the DNA is TGCGCCAGCAGTCTGAACAGGGGCGTATCTCCCTACGAGCAGTACTTC.

The CDR3 loop reads CASSKPGLAGDTQYF. The CDR3 bases are TGCGCCAGCAGCAAACCGGGACTAGCTGGCGATACGCAGTATTTT. V is TRBV4-1 and J is TRBJ2-3; 9 nucleotides match TRBD2. The germline gives CDR1 MGHRA, CDR2 YSYEKL. The CDR3 has 15 amino acids. V gave up 5 bases and J gave up 6 bases; unmatched junction bases: 9.

This clone was observed a single time. The chain carries TRBV4-1 and TRBJ2-3; 7 nucleotides align to TRBD1. J gave up 2 bases and V 1 base, and 6 bases lay outside the gene matches. CDR3 length equals 16 residues. CDR1 and CDR2 (germline): MGHRA, YSYEKL. The CDR3 DNA reads TGCGCCAGCAGCCAAGGGCCTGACAGGGTCACAGATACGCAGTATTTT. Protein product: CASSQGPDRVTDTQYF.

Comments on this clone: At one of its ends the junction is not consistent with the germline gene, which may arise from a read error. The genes are TRBV7-9 and TRBJ2-4, with 10 nucleotides matching TRBD2. The CDR3 length is 12 residues. Germline CDR1 reads SEHNR; CDR2 reads FQNEAQ (reference sequence). CDR3 loop: CASSYPSGGWWF. The CDR3 coding sequence is TGTGCCAGCAGCTATCCTAGCGGGGGATGGTGGTTC. The complete variable domain, with remaining parts taken from reference TRBV7-9 and TRBJ2-4, reads DTGVSQNPRHKITKRGQNVTFRCDPISEHNRLYWYRQTLGQGPEFLTYFQNEAQLEKSRLLSDRFSAERPKGSFSTLEIQRTEQGDSAMYLCASSYPSGGWWFGAGTRLSVL.

The chain recombines TRBV5-1 with TRBJ2-7; D might be TRBD1 (6 bases). The CDR3 spans 14 residues. CDR1 is SGHRS and CDR2 is YFSETQ in the germline V gene. Trimming removed 2 bases from V and 2 bases from J, with 11 bases in between. CDR3 DNA sequence: TGCGCCAGCAGCTTAGGGGGACGGACCTACGAGCAGTACTTC. Protein: CASSLGGRTYEQYF.

The chain recombines TRBV7-9 with TRBJ1-6, with 8 bases aligning to TRBD1. This CDR3 contains 15 residues. V shed 1 base and J 9 bases; nucleotides not matched to a gene: 5. Germline assignment: CDR1 SEHNR and CDR2 FQNEAQ (reference sequence). The CDR3 DNA reads as TGTGCCAGCAGCTTAGGGACAGGGAGGAGTTCACCCCTCCACTTT. Translation: CASSLGTGRSSPLHF.

J is TRBJ1-1 and V is TRBV30; D remains unclear. Trimming took 0 bases from V and 0 from J, leaving 5 bases between them. This CDR3 comprises 13 residues. CDR1 and CDR2 from the germline V gene are GTSNPN and SVGIG (reference sequence). The CDR3 reads CAWSVALNTEAFF. In DNA form, the CDR3 reads TGTGCCTGGAGTGTGGCCCTGAACACTGAAGCTTTCTTT.

This chain links TRBV5-6 with TRBJ2-1; 11 nucleotides line up with TRBD2. CDR1 and CDR2 (germline): SGHDT, YYEEEE. The length of the CDR3 is 15 residues. V shed 3 bases, J shed 9 bases, and the junction held 8 bases outside the gene matches. The CDR3 sequence: CASSYPSGRRGEQFF. The CDR3 coding sequence is TGTGCCAGCAGCTACCCTAGCGGGAGGAGGGGTGAGCAGTTCTTC.

The J gene is TRBJ2-3, the V gene TRBV10-3, with 8 bases that match TRBD2. The J segment lost 3 bases and the V segment lost 6 bases, leaving 2 bases of the junction unmatched. The germline V gene has CDR1 ENHRY and CDR2 SYGVKD. This CDR3 has 13 residues. CDR3: CAISGGATDTQYF. CDR3 coding DNA: TGTGCCATCAGCGGGGGGGCGACAGATACGCAGTATTTT.

The gene calls are TRBV21-1 and TRBJ1-1; whether TRBD1, the table's D call, matches the DNA was not checked. TRBV21-1 is a known pseudogene. The CDR3 is made up of 16 amino acids. For the CDR3, the DNA is TGTGCCAGCAGCAATGGGCCAATTTACGATACCACTGAAGCTTTCTTT. It encodes CASSNGPIYDTTEAFF.

The V call is TRBV5-4, the J call TRBJ2-1; 8 bases agree with TRBD2. CDR3 length equals 16 residues. Trimming cost V 2 bases and J 9 bases; bases outside gene matches: 13. Germline assignment: CDR1 SGHNT and CDR2 YYREEE (reference sequence). In nucleotides, the CDR3 is TGTGCCAGCAGCTTAGAACGTCTTCTAGCGGGTGGTGAGCAGTTCTTC. Its translation: CASSLERLLAGGEQFF. The full variable domain, rest sourced from reference TRBV5-4 and TRBJ2-1, is ETGVTQSPTHLIKTRGQQVTLRCSSQSGHNTVSWYQQALGQGPQFIFQYYREEENGRGNFPPRFSGLQFPNYSSELNVNALELDDSALYLCASSLERLLAGGEQFFGPGTRLTVL.

The chain combines TRBV27 with TRBJ2-7; the D gene is possibly TRBD1 (5 bases). The CDR3 runs 15 residues. Germline V gene data show CDR1 as MNHEY and CDR2 as SMNVEV (reference sequence). Trimming removed 6 bases from V and 2 bases from J, with 17 bases in between. CDR3 DNA: TGTGCCAGCAGGGGAACTGGGGCCAGGACCTACGAGCAGTACTTC. Translation gives CASRGTGARTYEQYF.

The V gene is TRBV29-1, the J gene TRBJ2-6; TRBD2 agrees at 7 bases. With 5 bases clipped from V and 2 bases from J, the junction kept 6 bases outside the gene matches. The CDR3 contains 15 residues. CDR1 and CDR2 (germline): SQVTM, ANQGSEA. This CDR3 reads CSVRREGTGANVLTF. CDR3 DNA: TGCAGCGTTCGGAGGGAGGGGACTGGGGCCAACGTCCTGACTTTC.

V gene TRBV27 combines with J gene TRBJ2-5; 7 bases line up with TRBD1. This CDR3 spans 15 amino acids. The trim removed 3 bases at V and 4 bases at J, leaving 8 bases unmatched. The V gene's germline CDR1 is MNHEY and CDR2 SMNVEV (reference sequence). CDR3 protein: CASSLWGPGGETQYF. CDR3 sequence (DNA): TGTGCCAGCAGTTTGTGGGGGCCAGGGGGAGAGACCCAGTACTTC.

This clone was seen more than once but under ten times. V usage is TRBV7-8 and J usage is TRBJ1-1; D is unresolved. Germline CDR1 and CDR2: SGHVS and FQNEAQ. The germline V and J ends were trimmed by 5 bases and 0 bases, with 7 bases remaining between them. This CDR3 contains 13 residues. CDR3 loop: CASSRGVNTEAFF. The CDR3, as DNA: TGTGCCAGCAGCCGCGGGGTGAACACTGAAGCTTTCTTT.

This rearrangement joins TRBV6-6 to TRBJ2-7; 11 bases match TRBD1. The trim removed 10 bases at V and 4 bases at J, leaving 6 bases unmatched. Germline V gene data show CDR1 as MNHNY and CDR2 as SVGAGI (reference sequence). The CDR3 runs 13 residues. CDR3 residues: CATDRDRGYEQYF. The CDR3 DNA reads as TGTGCCACTGACCGGGACAGGGGGTACGAGCAGTACTTC.

The V gene is TRBV5-1, the J gene TRBJ2-3; tentative D call: TRBD2 (6 bases). The V gene's germline CDR1 is SGHRS and CDR2 YFSETQ. The length of the CDR3 is 15 residues. V was trimmed by 2 bases and J by 0 bases, leaving 10 bases between them. This CDR3 reads CASSFGSGSTDTQYF. The CDR3 DNA reads as TGCGCCAGCAGCTTTGGTAGCGGTAGCACAGATACGCAGTATTTT.

The J gene is TRBJ1-5, the V gene TRBV6-5; unclear D gene. The V end lost 0 bases, the J end lost 2 bases, and 5 bases lay between the germline ends. Germline V gives CDR1 MNHEY, CDR2 SVGAGI. The CDR3 loop spans 14 amino acids. The CDR3 loop reads CASSYSGGNQPQHF. The CDR3 DNA reads TGTGCCAGCAGTTACTCCGGGGGCAATCAGCCCCAGCATTTT.

The chain joins TRBV2 to TRBJ2-4; D uncertain. The CDR3 is made up of 15 amino acids. Per the germline V gene, CDR1 is SNHLY and CDR2 is FYNNEI. V was trimmed by 6 bases and J by 0 bases, leaving 12 bases between them. The chain's CDR3 is CASRTLGPAKNIQYF. The CDR3 DNA reads TGTGCCAGCAGGACCCTAGGCCCAGCCAAAAACATTCAGTACTTC.

The chain employs TRBV27 and TRBJ2-7; 14 bases fit TRBD2. There are 18 residues in the CDR3. The germline CDR1 and CDR2 sequences are MNHEY and SMNVEV (reference sequence). The ends lost 6 bases at V and 0 bases at J; junction bases unmatched: 10. CDR3 nucleotide sequence: TGTGCCAGCAGGCCGCAGGGACTAGCGGGGGTAAGCTCCTACGAGCAGTACTTC. Translating it yields CASRPQGLAGVSSYEQYF.